Listed here are 5 T cell receptor beta chains from one sample, sequenced in a study of beta chain features in type 1 diabetes. Findings of the study overall: For Type 1 diabetes patients, all four CD4+ subsets carried TCRB CDR3s that were moderately but significantly shorter.

Of the isolated RNA, all was reverse transcribed, and so the sequenced material was expressed TCRB transcripts. Some clones are missing from TCRdb's copy, which holds only in-frame ones; the method was immunoSEQ multiplex PCR. The table has about 41,000 clones, around 63% seen once. Antigens for these TCRs are unknown. Source material: Tregs from blood. The origin of the receptors is a man younger than 40 with type 1 diabetes. Some clones in this sample may be carry-over from other donors' samples.

The chain links TRBV29-1 to TRBJ1-5, with 7 nucleotides matching TRBD1. The J segment lost 4 bases and the V segment lost 7 bases, leaving 7 bases of the junction unmatched. This CDR3 comprises 13 residues. The germline CDR1 and CDR2 sequences are SQVTM and ANQGSEA. The CDR3 DNA reads as TGCAGCGCCGCAGGGGGTTCGAATCAGCCCCAGCATTTT. Residues: CSAAGGSNQPQHF.

This clone was seen only a few times. The chain uses TRBV4-3 and TRBJ2-1, with D possibly TRBD1 on 7 matching bases. The CDR3 covers 18 residues. V lost 4 bases and J 7 bases, leaving 26 bases between the germline ends. From germline, CDR1 is LGHNA and CDR2 YSLEER. CDR3 DNA sequence: TGCGCCAGCAGCCCCGCGGATGGCAGGGGGGTCTTTGTTAATGAGCAGTTCTTC. Its translation is CASSPADGRGVFVNEQFF.

The rearrangement uses TRBV5-6 and TRBJ1-4, with D unresolved. The germline V and J ends were trimmed by 6 bases and 7 bases, with 22 bases remaining between them. The germline gives CDR1 SGHDT, CDR2 YYEEEE. CDR3 length: 16 amino acids. The DNA for the CDR3 is TGTGCCAGCACCATCCACCCGGGGAGGAAAGGTGAAAAACTGTTTTTT. Amino acid sequence: CASTIHPGRKGEKLFF.

This rearrangement joins TRBV4-2 to TRBJ2-2, with D maybe TRBD2 (6 bases). The CDR3 covers 15 residues. Deletions cut 1 base from V and 4 bases from J, with 10 bases between. Germline V gene data show CDR1 as LGHNA and CDR2 as YNFKEQ. CDR3 loop: CASSQGGRGTGELFF. The DNA of the CDR3 is TGTGCCAGCAGCCAAGGCGGGCGGGGCACCGGGGAGCTGTTTTTT.

The V and J genes are TRBV29-1 and TRBJ1-2, with 8 bases lining up with TRBD1. The CDR3 loop spans 14 amino acids. Trimming removed 6 bases from V and 2 bases from J; junction bases left unmatched: 8. Germline CDR1 reads SQVTM; CDR2 reads ANQGSEA. Here the CDR3 reads CSVAGTGDNYGYTF. In DNA form, the CDR3 reads TGCAGCGTGGCCGGGACAGGCGACAACTATGGCTACACCTTC.